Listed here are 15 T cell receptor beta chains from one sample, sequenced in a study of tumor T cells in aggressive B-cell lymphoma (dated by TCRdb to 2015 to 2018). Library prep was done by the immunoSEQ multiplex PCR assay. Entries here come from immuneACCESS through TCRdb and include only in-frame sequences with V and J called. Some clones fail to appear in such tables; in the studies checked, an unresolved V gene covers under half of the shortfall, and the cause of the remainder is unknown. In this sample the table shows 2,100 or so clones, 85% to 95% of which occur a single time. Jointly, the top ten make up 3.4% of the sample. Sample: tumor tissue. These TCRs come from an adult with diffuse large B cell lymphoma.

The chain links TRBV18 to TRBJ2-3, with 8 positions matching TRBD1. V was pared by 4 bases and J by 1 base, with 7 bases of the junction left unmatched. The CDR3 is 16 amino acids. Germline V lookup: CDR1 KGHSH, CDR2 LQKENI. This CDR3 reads CASSLDRGLGTDTQYF. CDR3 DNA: TGTGCCAGCTCACTCGACAGGGGCTTGGGCACAGATACGCAGTATTTT. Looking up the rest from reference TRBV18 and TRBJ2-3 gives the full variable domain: NAGVMQNPRHLVRRRGQEARLRCSPMKGHSHVYWYRQLPEEGLKFMVYLQKENIIDESGMPKERFSAEFPKEGPSILRIQQVVRGDSAAYFCASSLDRGLGTDTQYFGPGTRLTVL.

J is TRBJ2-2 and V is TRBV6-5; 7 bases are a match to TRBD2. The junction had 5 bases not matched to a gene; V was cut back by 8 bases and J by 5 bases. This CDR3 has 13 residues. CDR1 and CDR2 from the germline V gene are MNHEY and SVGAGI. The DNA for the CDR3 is TGTGCCAGCTCCGTCGGGAGGACCGGGGAGCTGTTTTTT. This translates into CASSVGRTGELFF.

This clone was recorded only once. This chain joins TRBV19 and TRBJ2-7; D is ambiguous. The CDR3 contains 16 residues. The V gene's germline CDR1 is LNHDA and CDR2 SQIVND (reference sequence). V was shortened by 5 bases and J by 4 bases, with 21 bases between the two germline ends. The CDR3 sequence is CASSAHLAKDSYEQYF. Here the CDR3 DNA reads TGTGCCAGTAGTGCCCACTTAGCTAAAGATTCTTACGAGCAGTACTTC.

DNA for the CDR3: TGTGCCAGCAGCTCGAGGACAGGGAGTTATGAGACCCAGTACTTC. Translating it yields CASSSRTGSYETQYF. The chain uses TRBV7-8 and TRBJ2-5; 8 bases map to TRBD1. The CDR3 has 15 amino acids. The germline V gene encodes CDR1 SGHVS and CDR2 FQNEAQ. Trimming at V came to 4 bases and at J to 5 bases, leaving 9 bases not matched to a gene.

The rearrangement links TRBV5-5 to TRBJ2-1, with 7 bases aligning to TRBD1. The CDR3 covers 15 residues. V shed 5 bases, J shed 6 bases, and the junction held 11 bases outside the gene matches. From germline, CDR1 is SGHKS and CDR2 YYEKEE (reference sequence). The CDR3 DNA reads TGTGCCAGCAGGGGGTTAGAGGGGGCCCTCAATGAGCAGTTCTTC. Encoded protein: CASRGLEGALNEQFF.

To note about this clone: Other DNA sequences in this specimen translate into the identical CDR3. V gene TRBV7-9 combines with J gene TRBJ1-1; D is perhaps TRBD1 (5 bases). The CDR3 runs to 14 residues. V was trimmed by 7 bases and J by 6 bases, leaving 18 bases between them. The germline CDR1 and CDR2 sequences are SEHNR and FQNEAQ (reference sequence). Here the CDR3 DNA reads TGTGCCAGCATCGGAACAGGTTATTATGCTGAAGCTTTCTTT. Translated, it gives CASIGTGYYAEAFF.

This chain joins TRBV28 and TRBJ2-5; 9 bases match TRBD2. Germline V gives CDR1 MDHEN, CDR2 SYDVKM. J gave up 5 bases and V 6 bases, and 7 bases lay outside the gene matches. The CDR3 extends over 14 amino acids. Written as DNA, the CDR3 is TGTGCCAGCAGCCAAGCGGGAGGAGGGGAGACCCAGTACTTC. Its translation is CASSQAGGGETQYF.

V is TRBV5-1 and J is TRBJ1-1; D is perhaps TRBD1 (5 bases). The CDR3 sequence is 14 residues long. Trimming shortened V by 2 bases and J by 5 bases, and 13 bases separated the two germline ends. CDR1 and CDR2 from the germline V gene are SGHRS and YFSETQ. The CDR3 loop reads CASSFRGEGTEAFF. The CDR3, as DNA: TGCGCCAGCAGCTTTCGGGGGGAGGGAACTGAAGCTTTCTTT.

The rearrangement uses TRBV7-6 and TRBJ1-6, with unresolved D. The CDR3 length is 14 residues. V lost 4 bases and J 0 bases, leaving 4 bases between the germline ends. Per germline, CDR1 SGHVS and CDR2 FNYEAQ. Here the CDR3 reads CASSSSSYNSPLHF. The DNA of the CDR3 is TGTGCCAGCAGCTCGAGCTCCTATAATTCACCCCTCCACTTT.

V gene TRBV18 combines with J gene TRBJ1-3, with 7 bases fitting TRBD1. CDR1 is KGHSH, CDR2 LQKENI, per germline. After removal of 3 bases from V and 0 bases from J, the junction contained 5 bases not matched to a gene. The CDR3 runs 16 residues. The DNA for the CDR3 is TGTGCCAGCTCACCCCCGGGACAGTACTCTGGAAACACCATATATTTT. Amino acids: CASSPPGQYSGNTIYF.

This CDR3 is CASSQVLWGGVTGELFF. CDR3 sequence (DNA): TGCGCCAGCAGCCAAGTCCTCTGGGGGGGTGTCACCGGGGAGCTGTTTTTT. The V call is TRBV4-1, the J call TRBJ2-2; TRBD2 matches 7 bases. CDR3 length: 17 amino acids. The germline V gene has CDR1 MGHRA and CDR2 YSYEKL. Trimming at V came to 1 base and at J to 4 bases, leaving 9 bases not matched to a gene.

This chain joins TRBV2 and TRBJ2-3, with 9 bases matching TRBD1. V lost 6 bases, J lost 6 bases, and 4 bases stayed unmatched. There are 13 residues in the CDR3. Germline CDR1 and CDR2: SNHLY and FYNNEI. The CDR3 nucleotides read TGTGCCAGCAGACAGGGGGCCTTGGATACGCAGTATTTT. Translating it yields CASRQGALDTQYF.

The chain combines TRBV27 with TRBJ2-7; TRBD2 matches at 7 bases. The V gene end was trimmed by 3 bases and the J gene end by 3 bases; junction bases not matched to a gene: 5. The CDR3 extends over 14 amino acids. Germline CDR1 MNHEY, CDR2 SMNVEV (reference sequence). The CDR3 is CASSLGRGLYEQYF. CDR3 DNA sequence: TGTGCCAGCAGTTTGGGGAGGGGTCTCTACGAGCAGTACTTC.

CDR3 DNA sequence: TGTGCCAGCAAAAAGACTAGCGGCTGGTACGAGCAGTACTTC. It encodes CASKKTSGWYEQYF. The chain has TRBV6-5 and TRBJ2-7, with TRBD2 matching over 9 bases. This CDR3 region has 14 residues. The germline V gene encodes CDR1 MNHEY and CDR2 SVGAGI. The V segment lost 7 bases and the J segment 4 bases; nucleotides outside the gene matches: 8.

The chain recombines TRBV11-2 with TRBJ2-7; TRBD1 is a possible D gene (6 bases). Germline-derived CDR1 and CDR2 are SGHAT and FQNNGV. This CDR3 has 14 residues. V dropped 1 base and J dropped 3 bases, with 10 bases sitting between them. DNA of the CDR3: TGTGCCAGCAGCTTAGCAGGGGTAAACTACGAGCAGTACTTC. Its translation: CASSLAGVNYEQYF.